This paragraph covers one T cell receptor beta chain sequence. As yet, its antigen is unknown. Some clones are missing from TCRdb's copy, which holds only in-frame ones; the method was immunoSEQ multiplex PCR. The sample consists of under 600,000 clones, about 96% of them appearing once. The sample comes from a study of shared clonotypes between healthy human individuals. There were only Caucasian adults among the donors, and all lived in Nashville, Tennessee. Study observations and caveats: The sharing of about 5% of naive CD4 clonotypes was seen across a handful of donors. Researchers found naive subsets generally carried larger estimated richness than memory subsets.

V lost 4 bases to trimming and J lost 0 bases, with 7 bases between them. The germline V gene has CDR1 SGDLS and CDR2 YYNGEE. The CDR3 runs to 13 residues. This chain uses TRBV9 with TRBJ2-5; D is unclear. The sample consisted of naive CD4+ T cells sorted from blood. Subset given: CD45RA+ positively selected. The origin of this receptor is a woman between 25 and 40 years old in good health. The CDR3 bases are TGTGCCAGCAGCTTGACCGACCAAGAGACCCAGTACTTC. Translating gives CASSLTDQETQYF.